This T cell receptor beta chain was recovered during a study of OX40 agonist ivuxolimab in advanced cancers. Across the whole study: Dosing consisted of intravenous ivuxolimab at 0.01 to 10 mg/kg every 2 weeks. Aged roughly 23 to 79 with a mean of approximately 60 years, they were more than 80% male. Study results and limitations: Expanded clones tended on average to be more numerous among CD8+ T cells than CD4+. Clones of CD4+ and CD8+ blood T cells grew by week 6 at doses of 0.1 to 3.0 mg/kg.

About this clone itself: The antigen is undetermined.

The V end lost 1 base, the J end lost 0 bases, and 8 bases lay between the germline ends. This CDR3 has 15 residues. Germline values: CDR1 SGHRS, CDR2 YFSETQ. Sequencing used immunoSEQ multiplex PCR; TCRdb keeps in-frame clones, though not all of them. Of fewer than 110,000 clones in the sample, more than 85% were seen once. The V gene is TRBV5-1, the J gene TRBJ2-1, with D unclear. The receptor's source is an adult with an advanced solid tumor such as melanoma, head and neck, liver or kidney cancer. The source was CD4+ or CD8+ T cells sorted from blood, collected in a trial of the OX40 agonist ivuxolimab. CDR3 region: CASSLLRSSYNEQFF. CDR3 sequence (DNA): TGCGCCAGCAGCTTGTTACGGAGCTCCTACAATGAGCAGTTCTTC.